This TCR beta chain was recorded in a study of blood T cell repertoires in COVID-19. At the level of the study: The samples span acute and convalescent COVID-19 from the United States, Italy and Spain.

Assay: immunoSEQ multiplex PCR; the TCRdb copy retains only in-frame clones and omits some. The sample holds fewer than 400,000 clones, roughly 86% seen once. The sample consisted of peripheral blood. The clonotype comes from a woman aged 25 to 39 with COVID-19, enrolled during active disease.

The CDR3 loop is CASSFGGVGYTF. CDR3 coding DNA: TGTGCCAGCAGCTTTGGGGGCGTTGGCTACACCTTC. This chain connects TRBV5-5 to TRBJ1-2; a weak D match, TRBD1 (6 bases). V dropped 2 bases and J dropped 7 bases, with 9 bases sitting between them. Germline-derived CDR1 and CDR2 are SGHKS and YYEKEE (reference sequence). This CDR3 comprises 12 residues.